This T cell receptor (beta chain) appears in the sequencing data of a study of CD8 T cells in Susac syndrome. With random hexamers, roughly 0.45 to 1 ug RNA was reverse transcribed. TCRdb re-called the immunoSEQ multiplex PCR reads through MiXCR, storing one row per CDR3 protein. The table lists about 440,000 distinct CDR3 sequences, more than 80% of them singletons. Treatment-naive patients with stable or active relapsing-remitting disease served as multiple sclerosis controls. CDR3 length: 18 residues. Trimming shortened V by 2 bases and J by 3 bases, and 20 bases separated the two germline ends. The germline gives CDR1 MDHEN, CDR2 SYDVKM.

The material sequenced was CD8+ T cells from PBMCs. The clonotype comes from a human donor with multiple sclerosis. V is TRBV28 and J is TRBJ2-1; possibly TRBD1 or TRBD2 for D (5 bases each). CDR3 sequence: CASSLLRRDDGIYNEQFF. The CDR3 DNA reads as TGTGCCAGCAGTTTACTTCGCAGGGACGACGGAATCTACAATGAGCAGTTCTTC.